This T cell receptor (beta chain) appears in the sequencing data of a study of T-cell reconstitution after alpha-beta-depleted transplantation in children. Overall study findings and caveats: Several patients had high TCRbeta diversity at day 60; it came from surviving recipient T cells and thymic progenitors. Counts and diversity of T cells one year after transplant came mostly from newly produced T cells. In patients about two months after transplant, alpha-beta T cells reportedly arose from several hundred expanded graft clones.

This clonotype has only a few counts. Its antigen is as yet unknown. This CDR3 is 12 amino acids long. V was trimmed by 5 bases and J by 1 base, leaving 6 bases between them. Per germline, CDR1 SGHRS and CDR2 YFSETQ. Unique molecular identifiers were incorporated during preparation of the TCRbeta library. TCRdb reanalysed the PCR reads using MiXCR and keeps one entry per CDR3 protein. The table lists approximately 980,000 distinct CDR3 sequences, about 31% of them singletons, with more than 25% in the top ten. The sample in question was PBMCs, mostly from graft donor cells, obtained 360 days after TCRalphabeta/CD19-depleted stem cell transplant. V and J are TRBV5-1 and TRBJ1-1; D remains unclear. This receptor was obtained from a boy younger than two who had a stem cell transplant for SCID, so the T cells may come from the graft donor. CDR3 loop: CASRHPNTEAFF. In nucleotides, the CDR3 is TGCGCCAGCAGGCACCCGAACACTGAAGCTTTCTTT.